The clone carrying this T cell receptor beta chain occurred a few times. What it recognizes is unknown. Time point of the sample: after preoperative PTX-NDP chemotherapy. The data belong to a study of esophageal squamous cell carcinoma under preoperative chemotherapy. Study-level information: Both tumor-infiltrating lymphocytes and peripheral blood T cells had their TCR repertoires profiled. Findings of the study overall: After paclitaxel-nedaplatin, abundant clones were more likely to contract than amplify.

TCRdb independently ran MiXCR on the PCR reads; one entry per CDR3 protein. Among some 30,000 distinct CDR3 sequences listed, 40% to 60% were seen once. The CDR3 is 12 amino acids. Per germline, CDR1 SGHNT and CDR2 YENEEA. Trimming pared 8 bases from V and 7 bases from J, leaving 12 bases between. The receptor's source is a human donor with esophageal squamous cell carcinoma. The donor label of this sample is uncertain. This material was obtained from a patient given preoperative chemotherapy. V is TRBV11-3 and J is TRBJ2-1; D not certain. The CDR3 coding sequence is TGTGCCAGCCAAAATATAGAAAATGAGCAGTTCTTC. This sequence encodes CASQNIENEQFF.